Reported below is one T cell receptor (beta chain). Its specificity is not known. This sample includes further DNA sequences coding for the same CDR3. These data come from a study of T cell responses to AZD1222 COVID-19 vaccine. Overall study findings and caveats: Receipt of two AZD1222 doses was followed by a rise in Spike-specific TCR breadth and depth.

Only in-frame clones appear in the TCRdb table, and some are missing; sequencing was by immunoSEQ multiplex PCR. The top ten clones hold less than 55% of a sample with roughly 100,000 clones, 91% of them seen once. Sequencing used peripheral blood, obtained on day 0 of AZD1222 vaccination. The origin of this receptor is an adult in good health.

The CDR3 is CASSLEGAGAKNIQYF. The CDR3 region has the DNA TGTGCCAGCAGCTTAGAGGGGGCGGGGGCCAAAAACATTCAGTACTTC. The chain is built from TRBV11-2 and TRBJ2-4, with D perhaps being TRBD1 or TRBD2 (6 bases each). The ends were cut back, 0 bases at V and 1 base at J, with 10 bases in the middle. This CDR3 comprises 16 residues. CDR1 and CDR2 (germline): SGHAT, FQNNGV.